This T cell receptor (beta chain) originates from a study of blood T cell repertoires in COVID-19. Study summary: Specimens from acute and convalescent COVID-19 originated in the United States, Italy and Spain. T cells, B-cell-depleted T cells, or PBMCs supplied cDNA or gDNA.

Germline lookup yields CDR1 SGHAT and CDR2 FQNNGV. Deletions cut 4 bases from V and 10 bases from J, with 16 bases between. The CDR3 length is 13 residues. In the original workflow: Amplification of reference gene primers was used by the study to estimate nucleated cell counts. Some clones are missing from TCRdb's copy, which holds only in-frame ones; the method was immunoSEQ multiplex PCR. That table gives V, J and clone size, and the DNA gave D and trimming. This table holds 90,000 or so clones, 86% found once. This TCR came from a human donor in a cohort sampled during active COVID-19. The chain employs TRBV11-2 and TRBJ1-2, with D uncertain. The sample comprised peripheral blood. CDR3 DNA: TGTGCCAGCAGCTCGGGAAACCGGGAGGCCTACACCTTC. Translated, it gives CASSSGNREAYTF.